This TCR beta chain was recorded in a study of blood T cells in healthy people across ages. In regard to this clonotype: Its antigen is still unknown.

A J-beta primer mix and a sample-barcoded 5' primer were used in a second PCR of about 7 to 12 cycles. TCRdb re-called the 5' RACE reads through MiXCR, storing one row per CDR3 protein. This table has approximately 1.5 million distinct CDR3 sequences, 40% to 45% appearing once. Whole-study findings and limits: Those diversity estimates obtained from one million T cells were thought to be underestimates.

This CDR3 region has 13 residues. V shed 4 bases and J shed 7 bases, with 11 bases lying between them. CDR1 and CDR2 (germline): LGHNT, FRNRAP. The sample taken for sequencing was blood. This chain links TRBV12-5 with TRBJ1-5; a possible D gene is TRBD1 (5 bases). The TCR sequence derives from a woman younger than 30 in good health. This chain's CDR3 is CASGSGDGQPQHF. The CDR3 region has the DNA TGTGCTAGTGGTTCGGGGGACGGACAGCCCCAGCATTTT.